The rows below give T cell receptor beta chains drawn from one sample of a study of cytomegalovirus exposure and HLA in healthy donors. Libraries were prepared by immunoSEQ multiplex PCR; TCRdb keeps only in-frame clonotypes and omits some of them. The profile shows 40,000 to 55,000 clones, 65% to 80% of them singletons. Sequencing was carried out using PBMCs. These receptors were taken from a woman in her fifties or sixties in good health and CMV-seronegative. Both conserved end residues are part of each CDR3. The D gene is left open where the match is weak. A clone size is listed for some rows: how often the clone was seen (once, few, many), or a class if it is expanded.

cdr3_length	j_call	v_call	clone_size	d_call	cdr3_nt	cdr3_aa
14	TRBJ1-1	TRBV7-3	.	.	TGTGCCAGCAGCCAATGGGAGTCGGCAGCTGAAGCTTTCTTT	CASSQWESAAEAFF
16	TRBJ1-5	TRBV28	.	TRBD1	TGTGCCAGCAGTTTTCTCGACAGGGCGGCTCGGGTAACCCAGCATTTT	CASSFLDRAARVTQHF
14	TRBJ2-5	TRBV18	once	TRBD2	TGTGCCAGCTCACAGCGGGAGGGCCGAGAGACCCAGTACTTC	CASSQREGRETQYF
18	TRBJ2-7	TRBV28	.	TRBD2	TGTGCCAGCAGTTTGGAACTAGCGGGAGTTAGGAGCTCCTACGAGCAGTACTTC	CASSLELAGVRSSYEQYF
14	TRBJ1-5	TRBV28	.	TRBD1	TGTGCCAGCAGCCCCGGGACAGGCAATCAGCCCCAGCATTTT	CASSPGTGNQPQHF
12	TRBJ1-2	TRBV29-1	.	TRBD1	TGCAGCGCTCCCGGACAGGGGAATGGCTACACCTTC	CSAPGQGNGYTF
22	TRBJ1-1	TRBV12-5	few	TRBD1	TGTGCTAGTGGTTCGTCTCAACAGGGGATCAGGGAGGTCCCCGAATCCTACACTGAAGCTTTCTTT	CASGSSQQGIREVPESYTEAFF
12	TRBJ1-1	TRBV6-5	.	TRBD1	TGTGCCAGCAGTGCCGGACAGGTCGAAGCTTTCTTT	CASSAGQVEAFF
14	TRBJ1-3	TRBV15	.	.	TGTGCCACCAGCAGCAGGGTTTCTGGAAACACCATATATTTT	CATSSRVSGNTIYF
14	TRBJ1-1	TRBV10-2	.	TRBD1	TGCGCCAGCTACATTCCGGACAGGGGTACTGAAGCTTTCTTT	CASYIPDRGTEAFF
15	TRBJ2-2	TRBV7-2	.	TRBD1	TGTGCCAGCAGCCCCGACAGGGCGGACACCGGGGAGCTGTTTTTT	CASSPDRADTGELFF
15	TRBJ2-1	TRBV6-5	.	TRBD1	TGTGCCAGCAGTAAGGGACAGGGGTCCTACAATGAGCAGTTCTTC	CASSKGQGSYNEQFF
16	TRBJ1-2	TRBV7-8	.	.	TGTGCCAGCAGCTTAGAAGGCGGCCGGACTAACTATGGCTACACCTTC	CASSLEGGRTNYGYTF
14	TRBJ2-3	TRBV7-2	few	TRBD1	TGTGCCACAAGGAAGGGGGCGGGCACAGATACGCAGTATTTT	CATRKGAGTDTQYF
13	TRBJ1-6	TRBV30	.	TRBD1	TGTGCCTGGAATGGACAGGATAATTCACCCCTCCACTTT	CAWNGQDNSPLHF
15	TRBJ1-5	TRBV28	.	.	TGTGCCAGCAGTTTGAATCCTTTCGAGGAACAGCCCCAGCATTTT	CASSLNPFEEQPQHF
13	TRBJ1-2	TRBV28	.	.	TGTGCCAGCAGTCCCCCGGGTCTCTATGGCTACACCTTC	CASSPPGLYGYTF
13	TRBJ2-7	TRBV6-6	.	TRBD1	TGTGCCAGCAGTTTGGGACAGCCTGTAGAGCAGTACTTC	CASSLGQPVEQYF
16	TRBJ2-5	TRBV5-1	.	.	TGCGCCAGCAGCTTGGCCGGGACAAACGGGCGGGAGACCCAGTACTTC	CASSLAGTNGRETQYF
17	TRBJ2-1	TRBV5-1	few	TRBD2	TGCGCCAGCAGCTCTGGCCAGCGGGAGGGCCAGGGGGATGAGCAGTTCTTC	CASSSGQREGQGDEQFF
12	TRBJ1-5	TRBV7-8	.	.	TGTGCCAGCAGCTACAATTATCAGCCCCAGCATTTT	CASSYNYQPQHF
12	TRBJ1-1	TRBV29-1	.	.	TGCAGCGGGACAAGGGGGAACACTGAAGCTTTCTTT	CSGTRGNTEAFF
15	TRBJ2-1	TRBV28	.	TRBD2	TGTGCCAGCAGTTTATGGCGGGAGGGCCGAAATGAGCAGTTCTTC	CASSLWREGRNEQFF
15	TRBJ2-3	TRBV5-1	.	.	TGCGCCAGCAGCTCTCTACAGGAAGGGACAGATACGCAGTATTTT	CASSSLQEGTDTQYF
14	TRBJ2-1	TRBV25-1	.	.	TGTGCCAGCAGGAGAGATGGCGGGACGAATGAGCAGTTCTTC	CASRRDGGTNEQFF
15	TRBJ2-7	TRBV6-5	few	TRBD1	TGTGCCAGCAGTTACTTCGGACAGGCTACCTACGAGCAGTACTTC	CASSYFGQATYEQYF
14	TRBJ2-1	TRBV7-2	few	TRBD2	TGTGCCAGCAGCTACGGGACTAGCGTTTTTGAGCAGTTCTTC	CASSYGTSVFEQFF
15	TRBJ2-1	TRBV7-9	.	TRBD1	TGTGCCAGCAGCTCCGGGACAGGGGGCTTCAATGAGCAGTTCTTC	CASSSGTGGFNEQFF
13	TRBJ2-6	TRBV30	.	.	TGTGCCTGGGGCAGCTCTGGGGCCAACGTCCTGACTTTC	CAWGSSGANVLTF
14	TRBJ1-1	TRBV2	.	TRBD1	TGTGCCAGCAACATACCGGGACAGGTTATAGAAGCTTTCTTT	CASNIPGQVIEAFF
15	TRBJ2-2	TRBV6-4	.	.	TGTGCCAGCAGTGTCGAAGCGCGAGGCACCGGGGAGCTGTTTTTT	CASSVEARGTGELFF
18	TRBJ2-1	TRBV28	.	.	TGTGCCAGCAGTTCACCCCGTGCGTTGCGGGGCTTATACAATGAGCAGTTCTTC	CASSSPRALRGLYNEQFF
17	TRBJ1-6	TRBV30	once	TRBD1	TGTGCCTGGAGTTCGCCCGGGACAGCGAAATATAATTCACCCCTCCACTTT	CAWSSPGTAKYNSPLHF
14	TRBJ2-3	TRBV27	once	.	TGTGCCAGCACCCTGTCCTGGGGCGCAGATACGCAGTATTTT	CASTLSWGADTQYF
15	TRBJ2-1	TRBV7-3	.	TRBD2	TGTGCCAGCAGCTTGGGAGCGGGAGAGTACAATGAGCAGTTCTTC	CASSLGAGEYNEQFF
15	TRBJ2-1	TRBV18	.	TRBD2	TGTGCCAGCTCACCAGGGACTAGCGGGGGCAATGAGCAGTTCTTC	CASSPGTSGGNEQFF
15	TRBJ1-1	TRBV5-1	.	TRBD1	TGCGCCAGCAGCCAACAGCCTGACAGGGATACTGAAGCTTTCTTT	CASSQQPDRDTEAFF
15	TRBJ2-7	TRBV10-3	few	.	TGTGCCATCAGTGACCCACAGGCTGGCTCCTACGAGCAGTACTTC	CAISDPQAGSYEQYF
17	TRBJ2-2	TRBV11-1	.	TRBD2	TGTGCCAGCAGCTTAAGGGTGACTAGCGAGAACACCGGGGAGCTGTTTTTT	CASSLRVTSENTGELFF
13	TRBJ1-6	TRBV18	.	.	TGTGCCAGCTCACAAGACCTTAGCTCATCCCTCCACTTT	CASSQDLSSSLHF
18	TRBJ1-1	TRBV27	.	.	TGTGCCAGCAGTTTATGGGGCCCAGGACGGCCTATGAACACTGAAGCTTTCTTT	CASSLWGPGRPMNTEAFF
16	TRBJ2-4	TRBV28	.	TRBD1	TGTGCCAGCAGTTTACCCGGGACAGGGGTCAAAAACATTCAGTACTTC	CASSLPGTGVKNIQYF
13	TRBJ1-2	TRBV28	.	.	TGTGCCAGCAGTCCTTACTTACAGGGAGGCTACACCTTC	CASSPYLQGGYTF
15	TRBJ1-1	TRBV28	.	.	TGTGCCAGCAGTTCCCCCCCAAAGGGGCACACTGAAGCTTTCTTT	CASSSPPKGHTEAFF
13	TRBJ1-1	TRBV5-1	few	.	TGCGCCAGCAGCTTACGACAGAACACTGAAGCTTTCTTT	CASSLRQNTEAFF
15	TRBJ1-1	TRBV4-1	.	.	TGCGCCAGCAGCCAAGATGCGGGGGGTTCTGGTGAAGCTTTCTTT	CASSQDAGGSGEAFF
16	TRBJ2-5	TRBV6-1	.	TRBD1	TGTGCCAGCAGTGAAGCGTCGGGACAGGGAGGAGAGACCCAGTACTTC	CASSEASGQGGETQYF
12	TRBJ1-4	TRBV5-6	.	.	TGTGCCAGCAACTTGAGGGGTGAAAAACTGTTTTTT	CASNLRGEKLFF